This T cell receptor beta chain was captured by sequencing in a study of T-cell reconstitution after alpha-beta-depleted transplantation in children. Notes on the study in general: Where some patients showed high TCRbeta diversity at day 60, it came from recipient T cells and thymic progenitors that had survived. By about two months after transplant, alpha-beta T cells reportedly arose from several hundred graft clones that had expanded. Most T-cell counts and diversity one year after the transplant came from T cells that were newly produced.

In this sample, this clonotype turned up many times. Its matching antigen is unknown. Construction of the TCRbeta library involved unique molecular identifiers. TCRdb re-called the PCR reads with MiXCR, one entry per CDR3 protein. The sample shows roughly 160,000 distinct CDR3 sequences, 11% of them seen only once. Germline V CDR1 and CDR2: SGHKS, YYEKEE (reference sequence). The CDR3 sequence is 12 residues long. V dropped 0 bases and J dropped 8 bases, with 6 bases sitting between them. The receptor was derived from a boy aged 2-9 years with acute myeloid leukemia, due to receive a stem cell transplant. The chain combines TRBV5-5 with TRBJ1-5; D unresolved. The sequencing used PBMCs, collected before TCRalphabeta/CD19-depleted stem cell transplant. The CDR3 DNA reads as TGTGCCAGCAGCTTGGTTGGCGAGCCCCAGCATTTT. Translated: CASSLVGEPQHF.